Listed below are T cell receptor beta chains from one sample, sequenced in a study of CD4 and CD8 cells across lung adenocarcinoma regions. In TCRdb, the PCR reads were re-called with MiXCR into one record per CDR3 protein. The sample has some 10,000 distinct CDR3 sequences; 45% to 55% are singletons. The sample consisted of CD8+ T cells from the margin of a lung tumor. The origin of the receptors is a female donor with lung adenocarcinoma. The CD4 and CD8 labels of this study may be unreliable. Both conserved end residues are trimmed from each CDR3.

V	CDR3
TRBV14	ASSPRSLDEQF
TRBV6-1	ASSAQAGVRSYEQY
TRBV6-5	ASSYSTYTEAF
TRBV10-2	ASSWGQGMSETQY
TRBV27	ASSLGFGMAGGVQDTQY
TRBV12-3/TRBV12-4	ASSSRSSDNEQF
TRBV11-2	ASSLAYGGLSGYT
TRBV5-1	ASSLEGSSYNEQF
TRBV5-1	ASSLFYNEQF
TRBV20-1	SAVITAEQF
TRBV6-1	ASRATGRRGTETQY
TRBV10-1	ASSESASGNYNEQF
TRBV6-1	ASSVGTSGNTIY
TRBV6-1	ASSEGVALRPYEQY
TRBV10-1	ASSENLLFGEQF
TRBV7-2	ASSRMGLAGGETQY